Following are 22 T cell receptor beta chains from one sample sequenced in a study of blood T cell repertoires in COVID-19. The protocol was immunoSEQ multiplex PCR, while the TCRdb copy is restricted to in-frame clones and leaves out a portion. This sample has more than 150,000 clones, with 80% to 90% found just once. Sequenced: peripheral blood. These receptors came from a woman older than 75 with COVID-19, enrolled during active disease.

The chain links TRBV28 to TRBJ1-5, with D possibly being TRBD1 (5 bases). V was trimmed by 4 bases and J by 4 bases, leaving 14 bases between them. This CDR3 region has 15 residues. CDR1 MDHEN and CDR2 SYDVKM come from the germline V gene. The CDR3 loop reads CASSSVRTPNQPQHF. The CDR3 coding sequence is TGTGCCAGCAGTTCCGTCCGGACACCGAATCAGCCCCAGCATTTT.

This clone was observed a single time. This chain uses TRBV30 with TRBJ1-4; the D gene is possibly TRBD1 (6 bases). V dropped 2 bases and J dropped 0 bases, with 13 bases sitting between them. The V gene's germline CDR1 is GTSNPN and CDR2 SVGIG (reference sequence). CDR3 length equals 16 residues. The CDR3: CAWSSTGFPTNEKLFF. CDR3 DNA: TGTGCCTGGAGTTCGACAGGCTTCCCAACTAATGAAAAACTGTTTTTT.

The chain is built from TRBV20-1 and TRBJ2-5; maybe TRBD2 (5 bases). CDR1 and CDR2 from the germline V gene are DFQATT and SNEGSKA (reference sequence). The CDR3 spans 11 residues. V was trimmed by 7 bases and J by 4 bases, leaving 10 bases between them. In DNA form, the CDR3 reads TGCAGTGTTCTTAGCGCAGAGACCCAGTACTTC. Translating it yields CSVLSAETQYF.

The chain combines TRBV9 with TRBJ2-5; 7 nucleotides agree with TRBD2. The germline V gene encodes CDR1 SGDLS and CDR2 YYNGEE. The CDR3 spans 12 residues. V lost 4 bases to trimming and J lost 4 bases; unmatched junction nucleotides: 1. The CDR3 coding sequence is TGTGCCAGCAGCCCGGGAGGAGAGACCCAGTACTTC. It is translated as CASSPGGETQYF.

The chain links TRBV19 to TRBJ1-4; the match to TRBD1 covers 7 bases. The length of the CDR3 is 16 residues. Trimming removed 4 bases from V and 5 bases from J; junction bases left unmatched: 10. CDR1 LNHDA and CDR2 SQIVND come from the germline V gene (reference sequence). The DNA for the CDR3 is TGTGCCAGTAGTACAGACCGGACAGGAGAAAATGAAAAACTGTTTTTT. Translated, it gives CASSTDRTGENEKLFF.

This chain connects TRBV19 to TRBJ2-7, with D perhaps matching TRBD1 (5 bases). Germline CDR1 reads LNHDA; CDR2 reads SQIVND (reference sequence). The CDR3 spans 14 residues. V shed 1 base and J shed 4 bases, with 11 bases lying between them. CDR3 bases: TGTGCCAGTAGTATAGGCCAGGGTGCTTACGAGCAGTACTTC. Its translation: CASSIGQGAYEQYF.

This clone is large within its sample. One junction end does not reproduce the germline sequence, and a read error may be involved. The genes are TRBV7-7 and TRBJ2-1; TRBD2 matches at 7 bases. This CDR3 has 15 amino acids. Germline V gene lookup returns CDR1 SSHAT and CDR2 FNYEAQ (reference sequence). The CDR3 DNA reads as TGTGCTAGCAGCCATGGACTAGACTCCTACAATGAGCAGTTCTTC. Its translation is CASSHGLDSYNEQFF.

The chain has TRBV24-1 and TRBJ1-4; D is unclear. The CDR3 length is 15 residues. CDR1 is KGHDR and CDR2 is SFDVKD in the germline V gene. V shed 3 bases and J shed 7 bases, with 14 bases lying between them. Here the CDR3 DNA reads TGTGCCACCAGTGATCCGCGGAGTGCCGCTGAAAAACTGTTTTTT. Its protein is CATSDPRSAAEKLFF.

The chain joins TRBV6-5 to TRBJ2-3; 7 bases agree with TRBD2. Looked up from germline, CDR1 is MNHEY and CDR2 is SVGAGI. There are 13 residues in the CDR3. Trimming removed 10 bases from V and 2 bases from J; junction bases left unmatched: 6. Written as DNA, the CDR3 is TGTGCCACCCAGCGGGGCCACACAGATACGCAGTATTTT. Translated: CATQRGHTDTQYF.

The CDR3 reads CASSTRLAATQYF. The DNA of the CDR3 is TGTGCCAGTAGTACGAGACTAGCGGCTACGCAGTATTTT. The chain has TRBV19 and TRBJ2-3; 9 bases align to TRBD2. Trimming took 4 bases from V and 8 from J; bases not matched to a gene: 4. CDR3 size: 13 residues. Germline V gene sequence: CDR1 LNHDA, CDR2 SQIVND (reference sequence).

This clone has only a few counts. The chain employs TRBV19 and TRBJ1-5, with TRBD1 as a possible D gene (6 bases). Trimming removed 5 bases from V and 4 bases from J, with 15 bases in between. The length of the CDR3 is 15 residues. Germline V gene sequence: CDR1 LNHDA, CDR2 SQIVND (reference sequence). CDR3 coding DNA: TGTGCCAGTAGTCCCAAAAAAAGGGGGAATCAGCCCCAGCATTTT. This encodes CASSPKKRGNQPQHF.

The CDR3, as DNA: TGTGCCAGCACATGGACTCAAAGGGCGTCCGAGCAGTACTTC. Protein: CASTWTQRASEQYF. The chain uses TRBV2 and TRBJ2-7; perhaps TRBD2 as D (5 bases). CDR1 and CDR2 from the germline V gene are SNHLY and FYNNEI. The CDR3 runs 14 residues. V lost 7 bases, J lost 6 bases, and 19 bases lay in between.

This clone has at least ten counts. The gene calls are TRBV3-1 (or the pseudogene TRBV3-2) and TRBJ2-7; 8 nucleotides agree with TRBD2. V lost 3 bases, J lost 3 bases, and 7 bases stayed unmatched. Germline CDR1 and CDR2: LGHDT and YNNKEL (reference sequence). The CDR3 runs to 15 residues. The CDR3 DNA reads TGTGCCAGCAGCCAGAAAACGGGGGGGGACTACGAGCAGTACTTC. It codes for CASSQKTGGDYEQYF.

CDR3 nucleotide sequence: TGTGCCAGCAGCGAACAAGTAAGGTCGAGGGCTTTCTTT. Encoded protein: CASSEQVRSRAFF. The chain combines TRBV11-1 with TRBJ1-1; no reliable D call. The CDR3 consists of 13 residues. Deletions cut 5 bases from V and 11 bases from J, with 18 bases between. Per germline, CDR1 SGHAT and CDR2 FQDESV (reference sequence). Based on the CDR3 plus reference TRBV11-1 and TRBJ1-1, the full variable domain is EAEVAQSPRYKITEKSQAVAFWCDPISGHATLYWYRQILGQGPELLVQFQDESVVDDSQLPKDRFSAERLKGVDSTLKIQPAELGDSAMYLCASSEQVRSRAFFGQGTRLTVV.

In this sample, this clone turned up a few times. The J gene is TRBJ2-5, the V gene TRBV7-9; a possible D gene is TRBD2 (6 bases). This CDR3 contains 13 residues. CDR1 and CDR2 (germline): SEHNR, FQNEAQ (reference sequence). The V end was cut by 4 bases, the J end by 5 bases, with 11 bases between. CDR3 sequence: CASSWEARETQYF. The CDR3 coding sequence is TGTGCCAGCAGCTGGGAGGCCCGGGAGACCCAGTACTTC. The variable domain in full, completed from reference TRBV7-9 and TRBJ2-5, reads DTGVSQNPRHKITKRGQNVTFRCDPISEHNRLYWYRQTLGQGPEFLTYFQNEAQLEKSRLLSDRFSAERPKGSFSTLEIQRTEQGDSAMYLCASSWEARETQYFGPGTRLLVL.

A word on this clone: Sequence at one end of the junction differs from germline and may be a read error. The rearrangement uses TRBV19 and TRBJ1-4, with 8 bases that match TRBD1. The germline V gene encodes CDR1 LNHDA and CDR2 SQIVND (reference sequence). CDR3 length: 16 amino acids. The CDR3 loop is CASRDTGGPANEKLFF. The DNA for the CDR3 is TGTGCCAGTAGGGATACAGGGGGGCCTGCTAACGAAAAACTGTTTTTT. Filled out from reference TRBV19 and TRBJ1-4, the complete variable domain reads DGGITQSPKYLFRKEGQNVTLSCEQNLNHDAMYWYRQDPGQGLRLIYYSQIVNDFQKGDIAEGYSVSREKKESFPLTVTSAQKNPTAFYLCASRDTGGPANEKLFFGSGTQLSVL.

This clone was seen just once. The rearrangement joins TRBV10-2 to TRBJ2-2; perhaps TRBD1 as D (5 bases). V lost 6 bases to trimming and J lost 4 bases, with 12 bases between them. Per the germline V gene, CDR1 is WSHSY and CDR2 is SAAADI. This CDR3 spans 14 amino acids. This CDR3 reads CASRGQFSTGELFF. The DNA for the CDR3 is TGCGCCAGCAGGGGGCAGTTTAGCACCGGGGAGCTGTTTTTT.

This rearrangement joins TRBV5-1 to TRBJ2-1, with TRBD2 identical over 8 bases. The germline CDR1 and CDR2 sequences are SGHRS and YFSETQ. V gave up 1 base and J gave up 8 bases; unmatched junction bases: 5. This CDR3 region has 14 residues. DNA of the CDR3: TGCGCCAGCAGCTTGAACGGGAGGGCCTATGAGCAGTTCTTC. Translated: CASSLNGRAYEQFF. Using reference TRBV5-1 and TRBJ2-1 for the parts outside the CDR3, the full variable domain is KAGVTQTPRYLIKTRGQQVTLSCSPISGHRSVSWYQQTPGQGLQFLFEYFSETQRNKGNFPGRFSGRQFSNSRSEMNVSTLELGDSALYLCASSLNGRAYEQFFGPGTRLTVL.

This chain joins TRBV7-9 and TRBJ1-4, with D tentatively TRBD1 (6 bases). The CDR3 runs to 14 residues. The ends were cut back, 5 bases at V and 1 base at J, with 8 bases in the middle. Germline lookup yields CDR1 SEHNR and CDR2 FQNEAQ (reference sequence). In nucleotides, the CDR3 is TGTGCCAGCAGCCAACAGGGAACTAATGAAAAACTGTTTTTT. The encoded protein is CASSQQGTNEKLFF.

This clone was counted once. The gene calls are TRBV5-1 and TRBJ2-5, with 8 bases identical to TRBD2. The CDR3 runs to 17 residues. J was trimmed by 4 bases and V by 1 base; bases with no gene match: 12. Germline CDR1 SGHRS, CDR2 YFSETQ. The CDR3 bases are TGCGCCAGCAGCTTGTGGGGAGGAGGGACTAGTCTAGAGACCCAGTACTTC. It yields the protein CASSLWGGGTSLETQYF.

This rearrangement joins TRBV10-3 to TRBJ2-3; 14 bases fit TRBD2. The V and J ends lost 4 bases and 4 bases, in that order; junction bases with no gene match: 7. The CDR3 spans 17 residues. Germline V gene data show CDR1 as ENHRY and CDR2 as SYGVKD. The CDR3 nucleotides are TGTGCCATCAGTGCTGGGACTAGCGGGAGAAGGTCAGATACGCAGTATTTT. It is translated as CAISAGTSGRRSDTQYF.

This chain's CDR3 is CASSLVAGATPNQPQHF. As DNA, the CDR3 is TGTGCCAGCAGCTTGGTTGCAGGGGCCACCCCCAATCAGCCCCAGCATTTT. The rearrangement uses TRBV5-5 and TRBJ1-5, with a possible D match to TRBD1 (6 bases). Deletions cut 0 bases from V and 3 bases from J, with 16 bases between. Germline CDR1 is SGHKS and CDR2 is YYEKEE (reference sequence). This CDR3 is 17 amino acids long.